The 30 T cell receptor beta chains in this list originate from one sample, sequenced in a study of T-cell memory formation after mild COVID-19. Using its own MiXCR run on the 5' RACE reads, TCRdb lists one record per CDR3 protein. Of 400,000 to 550,000 distinct CDR3 sequences listed, around a quarter are singletons. Sequenced sample: PBMCs or a T cell subset sorted from them (not recorded which). The receptors were sampled from an adult woman who had mild COVID-19 (a few samples of this study predate the infection). Cell type and time point are not known.

This clonotype has only a few counts. This rearrangement joins TRBV6-5 to TRBJ2-2; 9 bases agree with TRBD1. The CDR3 covers 16 residues. Germline CDR1 MNHEY, CDR2 SVGAGI. The V and J ends lost 5 bases and 4 bases, in that order; junction bases with no gene match: 8. The CDR3 protein is CASSPLGTGSTGELFF. The CDR3 DNA is TGTGCCAGCAGTCCTCTCGGGACAGGGAGCACCGGGGAGCTGTTTTTT.

In its sample, this clonotype was seen a few times. The genes are TRBV4-1 and TRBJ1-1, with unresolved D. The ends were cut back, 3 bases at V and 3 bases at J, with 11 bases in the middle. Germline CDR1 reads MGHRA; CDR2 reads YSYEKL. This CDR3 is 14 amino acids long. The CDR3 DNA reads as TGCGCCAGCAGCCAGGATCCCCTTGACACTGAAGCTTTCTTT. As protein: CASSQDPLDTEAFF.

This chain uses TRBV12-3 or TRBV12-4 with TRBJ2-3; the match to TRBD2 covers 8 bases. The CDR3 is made up of 15 amino acids. V lost 8 bases, J lost 0 bases, and 7 bases stayed unmatched. The CDR3 region has the DNA TGTGCCAGCCGCCCTAGCGGGTTCAGCACAGATACGCAGTATTTT. Its protein product is CASRPSGFSTDTQYF.

A few counts support this clonotype. V is TRBV4-2 and J is TRBJ2-7; possible D gene TRBD2, 5 bases. The CDR3 totals 14 residues. Trimming took off 4 bases at V and 2 bases at J, with 12 bases between the two ends. The germline CDR1 and CDR2 sequences are LGHNA and YNFKEQ. This CDR3 reads CASSLTGLAYEQYF. DNA of the CDR3: TGTGCCAGCAGCCTGACCGGACTGGCCTACGAGCAGTACTTC.

This clonotype was seen a handful of times. The genes are TRBV5-1 and TRBJ2-7, with TRBD1 matching over 8 bases. CDR1 is SGHRS and CDR2 is YFSETQ in the germline V gene. V trimming: 0 bases; J trimming: 2 bases; junction bases outside the gene matches: 7. The CDR3 has 16 residues. The chain's CDR3 is CASSLVVGQGAYEQYF. CDR3 DNA: TGCGCCAGCAGCTTGGTAGTCGGACAGGGAGCCTACGAGCAGTACTTC.

Only a few counts were recorded for this clonotype. The gene calls are TRBV5-8 and TRBJ1-5; 10 bases fit TRBD1. With 3 bases clipped from V and 2 bases from J, the junction kept 5 bases outside the gene matches. The CDR3 consists of 16 residues. Germline loops: CDR1 SGHTS, CDR2 YDEGEE. CDR3 region: CASSSGQGIGNQPQHF. The DNA of the CDR3 is TGTGCCAGCAGCTCGGGACAGGGGATCGGCAATCAGCCCCAGCATTTT.

This chain joins TRBV3-1 and TRBJ1-4, with a possible D match to TRBD1 (5 bases). Germline V gene lookup returns CDR1 LGHDT and CDR2 YNNKEL (reference sequence). Trimming cost V 0 bases and J 8 bases, with 13 bases left between them. This CDR3 is built from 15 residues. CDR3 DNA: TGTGCCAGCAGCCAAGATTCCAGGGCCCGGGAAAAACTGTTTTTT. As protein: CASSQDSRAREKLFF.

As DNA, the CDR3 is TGTGCCAGCAGCAAGAGTGCTAGCACAGATACGCAGTATTTT. Protein sequence: CASSKSASTDTQYF. The V call is TRBV7-8, the J call TRBJ2-3; D not certain. Germline loops: CDR1 SGHVS, CDR2 FQNEAQ. The CDR3 spans 14 residues. V lost 5 bases and J lost 0, with 9 bases in between.

The chain carries TRBV6-5 and TRBJ2-5, with no clear D. V gave up 4 bases and J gave up 2 bases, with 11 bases separating them. This CDR3 spans 14 amino acids. The germline V gene has CDR1 MNHEY and CDR2 SVGAGI. The CDR3 region is CASSSNDPQETQYF. The CDR3 DNA is TGTGCCAGCAGTTCGAACGACCCACAAGAGACCCAGTACTTC.

This chain uses TRBV5-6 with TRBJ1-5; 8 bases line up with TRBD1. Germline loops: CDR1 SGHDT, CDR2 YYEEEE. The CDR3 sequence is 16 residues long. Trimming took 2 bases from V and 4 from J; bases not matched to a gene: 8. The CDR3 nucleotides read TGTGCCAGCAGCTTCCACTGGGGACAGGCTAATCAGCCCCAGCATTTT. Protein: CASSFHWGQANQPQHF.

The chain has TRBV2 and TRBJ2-7; TRBD2 might be the D (7 bases). There are 14 residues in the CDR3. Germline CDR1 and CDR2: SNHLY and FYNNEI. V lost 7 bases, J lost 0 bases, and 13 bases lay in between. Here the CDR3 DNA reads TGTGCCAGCAAGCGGGACACCAGCTCCTACGAGCAGTACTTC. This sequence encodes CASKRDTSSYEQYF.

This clonotype showed up just a few times. The chain combines TRBV4-2 with TRBJ2-5; D possibly corresponds to TRBD1 (6 bases). V lost 0 bases and J lost 9, with 20 bases in between. The CDR3 totals 16 residues. Germline V gene sequence: CDR1 LGHNA, CDR2 YNFKEQ. The CDR3 nucleotides read TGTGCCAGCAGCCAAGAAACTCGGCTAGCCCCAGGGGCCCAGTACTTC. This translates into CASSQETRLAPGAQYF.

This clonotype showed up just a few times. V gene TRBV5-1 combines with J gene TRBJ2-5; D is unresolved. The CDR3 runs 13 residues. Germline-derived CDR1 and CDR2 are SGHRS and YFSETQ. Trimming removed 0 bases at V and 3 bases at J, with 6 bases between. The DNA for the CDR3 is TGCGCCAGCAGCTTGGAAGTGGAAGAGACCCAGTACTTC. Residues: CASSLEVEETQYF.

The chain joins TRBV5-1 to TRBJ2-7, with 10 positions matching TRBD1. With V trimmed by 5 bases and J by 5 bases, 7 bases remained unmatched. Germline loops: CDR1 SGHRS, CDR2 YFSETQ. This CDR3 has 14 residues. The CDR3 DNA reads TGCGCCAGCAGACCAGGACAGGGGGAAGACGAGCAGTACTTC. Protein: CASRPGQGEDEQYF. Combining the CDR3 with reference TRBV5-1 and TRBJ2-7 gives the whole variable domain KAGVTQTPRYLIKTRGQQVTLSCSPISGHRSVSWYQQTPGQGLQFLFEYFSETQRNKGNFPGRFSGRQFSNSRSEMNVSTLELGDSALYLCASRPGQGEDEQYFGPGTRLTVT.

The sample holds one count of this clonotype. This chain connects TRBV19 to TRBJ1-2; TRBD1 agrees at 9 bases. This CDR3 region has 14 residues. V shed 0 bases, J shed 8 bases, and the junction held 4 bases outside the gene matches. Germline V gene sequence: CDR1 LNHDA, CDR2 SQIVND (reference sequence). The CDR3 sequence is CASSIEGTGSGYTF. DNA for the CDR3: TGTGCCAGTAGTATAGAGGGGACAGGGAGCGGCTACACCTTC.

The V and J genes are TRBV20-1 and TRBJ2-7; the match to TRBD2 covers 8 bases. Trimming took 5 bases from V and 0 from J; bases not matched to a gene: 9. The V gene's germline CDR1 is DFQATT and CDR2 SNEGSKA (reference sequence). This CDR3 is built from 15 residues. The CDR3 sequence: CSARASGSPSYEQYF. The CDR3 region has the DNA TGCAGTGCTCGAGCTAGCGGGTCGCCCTCCTACGAGCAGTACTTC.

With respect to this clonotype: Relative to the germline gene, one junction end is altered; a read error may explain this. The chain couples TRBV12-3 or TRBV12-4 to TRBJ2-2; a possible D gene is TRBD1 (6 bases). This CDR3 spans 16 amino acids. The CDR3 nucleotides read TGTGCCAGCAGCTTAGACAGGAGCTCGAACACCGGGGAGCTGTTTTTT. Its protein product is CASSLDRSSNTGELFF.

The chain recombines TRBV2 with TRBJ2-5; D is unclear. Trimming took 5 bases from V and 2 from J, leaving 18 bases between them. The CDR3 is made up of 16 amino acids. Germline V gene lookup returns CDR1 SNHLY and CDR2 FYNNEI. This chain's CDR3 is CASSFMLDPIQETQYF. For the CDR3, the DNA is TGTGCCAGCAGTTTCATGCTAGACCCGATTCAAGAGACCCAGTACTTC.

This clonotype appeared many times. This chain joins TRBV19 and TRBJ2-3, with D possibly matching TRBD2 (6 bases). CDR1 and CDR2 from the germline V gene are LNHDA and SQIVND (reference sequence). The CDR3 runs to 15 residues. The germline V and J ends were trimmed by 1 base and 4 bases, with 12 bases remaining between them. The CDR3 sequence: CASSIGLGLPDTQYF. The CDR3 DNA follows: TGTGCCAGTAGTATAGGACTAGGGCTGCCAGATACGCAGTATTTT.

The rearrangement joins TRBV2 to TRBJ1-1; D gene ambiguous. The CDR3 length is 13 residues. Between the trimmed V and J ends, which lost 2 bases and 1 base, there was a span of 5 bases. Germline loops: CDR1 SNHLY, CDR2 FYNNEI. In DNA form, the CDR3 reads TGTGCCAGCAGTGAACTCCCGAACACTGAAGCTTTCTTT. This sequence encodes CASSELPNTEAFF.

This sequence joins TRBV7-9 and TRBJ2-7; D unresolved. The CDR3 sequence is 16 residues long. With 4 bases removed from V and 1 base from J, the gap between germline ends came to 17 bases. The germline V gene has CDR1 SEHNR and CDR2 FQNEAQ (reference sequence). The CDR3 spells CASSSKTGWGSYEQYF. CDR3 coding DNA: TGTGCCAGCAGCTCCAAGACGGGTTGGGGATCCTACGAGCAGTACTTC.

V and J are TRBV6-5 and TRBJ2-2, with 12 bases matching TRBD1. Germline values: CDR1 MNHEY, CDR2 SVGAGI. This CDR3 has 19 residues. Trimming at V came to 5 bases and at J to 7 bases, leaving 17 bases not matched to a gene. The CDR3 DNA sequence: TGTGCCAGCAGTCCTCGACGCTTCCGGGACAGGGGGCTTGGCGGGGAGCTGTTTTTT. Its protein is CASSPRRFRDRGLGGELFF.

This clonotype was seen a handful of times. The rearrangement uses TRBV9 and TRBJ1-5; D unclear. The V end lost 0 bases, the J end lost 5 bases, and 3 bases lay between the germline ends. In germline, CDR1 is SGDLS, CDR2 YYNGEE. The CDR3 is 12 amino acids. CDR3 coding DNA: TGTGCCAGCAGCGTAGAGCATCAGCCCCAGCATTTT. Its protein product is CASSVEHQPQHF.

The V and J genes are TRBV7-2 and TRBJ2-5; 7 nucleotides align to TRBD2. V shed 5 bases and J 2 bases; nucleotides not matched to a gene: 5. Germline V gives CDR1 SGHTA, CDR2 FQGNSA. The CDR3 extends over 14 amino acids. The CDR3 loop is CASSPGTMQETQYF. DNA for the CDR3: TGTGCCAGCAGCCCCGGGACTATGCAAGAGACCCAGTACTTC.

J is TRBJ2-3 and V is TRBV7-9; D might be TRBD2 (5 bases). Germline V gene lookup returns CDR1 SEHNR and CDR2 FQNEAQ (reference sequence). Trimming shortened V by 5 bases and J by 0 bases, and 15 bases separated the two germline ends. The CDR3 covers 16 residues. The CDR3 region is CASSPVSASSTDTQYF. The CDR3 DNA follows: TGTGCCAGCAGCCCCGTTAGCGCCTCCAGCACAGATACGCAGTATTTT.

The chain links TRBV5-4 to TRBJ2-2, with TRBD1 matching 12 bases. This CDR3 is 14 amino acids long. J gave up 7 bases and V 10 bases, and 8 bases lay outside the gene matches. Germline V gene lookup returns CDR1 SGHNT and CDR2 YYREEE (reference sequence). The CDR3 loop is CASRDRGLGGELFF. The CDR3, as DNA: TGTGCCTCCCGGGACAGGGGGCTAGGCGGGGAGCTGTTTTTT.

The V call is TRBV25-1, the J call TRBJ2-1; 9 bases are shared with TRBD1. The CDR3 consists of 16 residues. J lost 6 bases, V lost 4 bases, and 10 bases had no gene match. Germline V gene data show CDR1 as MGHDK and CDR2 as SYGVNS. The CDR3 DNA sequence: TGTGCCAGCAGTGCGACCCGAGGACAGGGGAGCAATGAGCAGTTCTTC. Its translation: CASSATRGQGSNEQFF. Using reference TRBV25-1 and TRBJ2-1 for the parts outside the CDR3, the full variable domain is EADIYQTPRYLVIGTGKKITLECSQTMGHDKMYWYQQDPGMELHLIHYSYGVNSTEKGDLSSESTVSRIRTEHFPLTLESARPSHTSQYLCASSATRGQGSNEQFFGPGTRLTVL.

This clonotype has at least ten counts. The chain couples TRBV18 to TRBJ2-3; 7 positions match TRBD2. Trimming at V came to 5 bases and at J to 1 base, leaving 12 bases not matched to a gene. The CDR3 loop spans 17 amino acids. In germline, CDR1 is KGHSH, CDR2 LQKENI. The CDR3, as DNA: TGTGCCAGCTCAACCTTAACTAGCGCCGAAGGCACAGATACGCAGTATTTT. It specifies CASSTLTSAEGTDTQYF.

The V and J genes are TRBV5-1 and TRBJ2-3; TRBD2 matches 10 bases. The CDR3 sequence is 15 residues long. CDR1 and CDR2 (germline): SGHRS, YFSETQ. The trim removed 3 bases at V and 2 bases at J, leaving 3 bases unmatched. This CDR3 is CASSSGTSDTDTQYF. The CDR3 DNA is TGCGCCAGCAGCTCCGGGACTAGCGACACAGATACGCAGTATTTT.

A remark on this clonotype: The germline gene is not matched at one end of the junction; a read error may be the cause. The rearrangement links TRBV7-2 to TRBJ1-2; maybe TRBD1 (6 bases). The V gene's germline CDR1 is SGHTA and CDR2 FQGNSA. The CDR3 runs 14 residues. This chain's CDR3 is CASSSPGAEYGYNF. CDR3 coding DNA: TGTGCCAGCAGCTCCCCGGGGGCTGAGTATGGCTACAACTTC.